This entry lists 12 T cell receptor beta chains sequenced from one sample in a study of cytomegalovirus exposure and HLA in healthy donors. PCR used 60 Vbeta primers and 13 Jbeta primers. This table comes from immunoSEQ multiplex PCR, and its TCRdb copy is limited to in-frame clones, with some not included. The data show about 59,000 clones, with 80% seen just once and roughly 4% held by the top ten. The sample consisted of PBMCs. The source of these receptors is a woman aged 40-49 years in good health and CMV-seronegative.

The rearrangement joins TRBV19 to TRBJ2-7; a possible D gene is TRBD2 (5 bases). V was pared by 3 bases and J by 4 bases, with 10 bases between. Germline V lookup: CDR1 LNHDA, CDR2 SQIVND (reference sequence). This CDR3 region has 13 residues. CDR3 loop: CASSIGERYEQYF. CDR3 nucleotides: TGTGCCAGTAGTATCGGGGAGAGATACGAGCAGTACTTC.

V and J are TRBV5-6 and TRBJ2-7; the match to TRBD1 covers 7 bases. V was clipped by 4 bases and J by 9 bases; unmatched bases: 16. The V gene's germline CDR1 is SGHDT and CDR2 YYEEEE. The CDR3 loop spans 15 amino acids. CDR3 protein: CASSLDRAVASSQYF. The CDR3 region has the DNA TGTGCCAGCAGCCTTGACAGGGCCGTAGCTTCGTCGCAGTACTTC. Variable domain in full (rest from reference TRBV5-6 and TRBJ2-7): DAGVTQSPTHLIKTRGQQVTLRCSPKSGHDTVSWYQQALGQGPQFIFQYYEEEERQRGNFPDRFSGHQFPNYSSELNVNALLLGDSALYLCASSLDRAVASSQYFGPGTRLTVT.

This chain connects TRBV2 to TRBJ1-2, with TRBD1 matching 7 bases. CDR1 SNHLY and CDR2 FYNNEI come from the germline V gene. The CDR3 has 17 residues. The V gene end was trimmed by 3 bases and the J gene end by 1 base; junction bases not matched to a gene: 11. The CDR3 DNA reads TGTGCCAGCAGTGACGAGGACAGGTGGGGTTATAACTATGGCTACACCTTC. This translates into CASSDEDRWGYNYGYTF.

This chain joins TRBV7-9 and TRBJ1-1; D is possibly TRBD1 (5 bases). The V gene lost 4 bases and the J gene lost 3 bases, with 12 bases spanning the gap. CDR1 and CDR2 from the germline V gene are SEHNR and FQNEAQ (reference sequence). This CDR3 is built from 14 residues. CDR3 DNA: TGTGCCAGCAGCTCCCCAGACAGCTACACTGAAGCTTTCTTT. This encodes CASSSPDSYTEAFF.

The gene calls are TRBV11-2 and TRBJ2-7; TRBD2 agrees at 12 bases. The J segment lost 3 bases and the V segment lost 6 bases, leaving 6 bases of the junction unmatched. This CDR3 is built from 15 residues. The germline V gene encodes CDR1 SGHAT and CDR2 FQNNGV. As DNA, the CDR3 is TGTGCCAGCAGTTCGACTAGCGGGAGCTTCTACGAGCAGTACTTC. Protein product: CASSSTSGSFYEQYF. The full variable domain, rest sourced from reference TRBV11-2 and TRBJ2-7, is EAGVAQSPRYKIIEKRQSVAFWCNPISGHATLYWYQQILGQGPKLLIQFQNNGVVDDSQLPKDRFSAERLKGVDSTLKIQPAKLEDSAVYLCASSSTSGSFYEQYFGPGTRLTVT.

J is TRBJ2-2 and V is TRBV4-3; D may be TRBD2 (5 bases). The CDR3 is 16 amino acids. Trimming shortened V by 4 bases and J by 1 base, and 13 bases separated the two germline ends. Germline CDR1 reads LGHNA; CDR2 reads YSLEER. CDR3 residues: CASSPLGAVNTGELFF. Here the CDR3 DNA reads TGCGCCAGCAGCCCCCTGGGAGCGGTGAACACCGGGGAGCTGTTTTTT.

The rearrangement joins TRBV7-9 to TRBJ1-1, with a possible D match to TRBD1 (5 bases). The V end lost 3 bases, the J end lost 0 bases, and 14 bases lay between the germline ends. This CDR3 is 16 amino acids long. CDR1 SEHNR and CDR2 FQNEAQ come from the germline V gene (reference sequence). CDR3 DNA sequence: TGTGCCAGCAGCTTTGTAGACAGCTTCATGAACACTGAAGCTTTCTTT. Translating gives CASSFVDSFMNTEAFF.

This clone was counted a few times. V gene TRBV7-2 combines with J gene TRBJ2-1, with TRBD2 matching 10 bases. CDR1 is SGHTA and CDR2 is FQGNSA in the germline V gene. The length of the CDR3 is 15 residues. V dropped 5 bases and J dropped 3; count of bases not matched to a gene: 4. Written as DNA, the CDR3 is TGTGCCAGCAGCCTCACTAGCGGGGACTACAATGAGCAGTTCTTC. Residues: CASSLTSGDYNEQFF.

This rearrangement joins TRBV5-1 to TRBJ1-1; no definite D call. Germline V CDR1 and CDR2: SGHRS, YFSETQ. This CDR3 spans 14 amino acids. V lost 4 bases and J 2 bases, leaving 12 bases between the germline ends. CDR3 in amino acids: CASSRGSGNTEAFF. The CDR3 nucleotides are TGCGCCAGCAGCCGCGGGTCCGGTAACACTGAAGCTTTCTTT.

The rearrangement uses TRBV6-4 and TRBJ2-2; no definite D call. V lost 7 bases to trimming and J lost 1 base, with 16 bases between them. This CDR3 has 16 amino acids. Germline values: CDR1 MRHNA, CDR2 SNTAGT. The CDR3 nucleotides are TGTGCCAGCACATGGGCTGGCCCCTTGAACACCGGGGAGCTGTTTTTT. It is translated as CASTWAGPLNTGELFF.

The gene calls are TRBV2 and TRBJ2-1; 7 positions agree with TRBD2. V shed 2 bases and J 7 bases; nucleotides not matched to a gene: 14. This CDR3 spans 17 amino acids. Germline V gene lookup returns CDR1 SNHLY and CDR2 FYNNEI. CDR3 sequence (DNA): TGTGCCAGCAGTGAACTCCCCTCTCGCGGTAGCGGGAATGAGCAGTTCTTC. Protein: CASSELPSRGSGNEQFF.

V is TRBV27 and J is TRBJ2-5; D gene ambiguous. V was pared by 1 base and J by 4 bases, with 7 bases between. CDR3 length: 13 residues. Germline CDR1 MNHEY, CDR2 SMNVEV (reference sequence). This CDR3 reads CASSLYSRETQYF. CDR3 nucleotide sequence: TGTGCCAGCAGTTTATACTCGCGAGAGACCCAGTACTTC.